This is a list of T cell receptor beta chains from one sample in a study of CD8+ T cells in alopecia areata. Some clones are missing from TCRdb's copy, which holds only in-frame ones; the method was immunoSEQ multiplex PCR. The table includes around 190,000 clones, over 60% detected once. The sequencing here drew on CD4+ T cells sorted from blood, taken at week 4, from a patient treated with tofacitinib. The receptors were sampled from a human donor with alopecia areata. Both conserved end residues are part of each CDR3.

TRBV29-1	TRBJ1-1	CSVSGKMNTEAFF
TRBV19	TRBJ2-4	CASSPGTGNNIQYF
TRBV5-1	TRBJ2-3	CASSPGAGTSTDTQYF
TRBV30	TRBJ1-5	CAWGRQGGQPQHF
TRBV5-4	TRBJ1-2	CASSLPPGGSGGYTF
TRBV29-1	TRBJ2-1	CSVGGGTAESYNEQFF
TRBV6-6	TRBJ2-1	CASRWGADNEQFF
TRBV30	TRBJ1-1	CAWSGAGAYIEAFF
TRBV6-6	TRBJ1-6	CASSYAGNSPLHF
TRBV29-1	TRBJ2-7	CSVEGPGYEQYF
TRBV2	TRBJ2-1	CASSVSVYNEQFF
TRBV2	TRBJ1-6	CASSQRTGGSSPLHF
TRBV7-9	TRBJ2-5	CASSLDTGTGGTQYF
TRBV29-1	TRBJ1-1	CSVRKGQGHTEAFF
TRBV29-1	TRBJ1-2	CSVAFRWTDSGYGYTF
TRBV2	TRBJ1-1	CASNAQGRGNTEAFF
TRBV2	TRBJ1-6	CASSKGQGSHSPLHF
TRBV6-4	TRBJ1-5	CASRSGTGANQPQHF
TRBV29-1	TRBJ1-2	CSVEGGYTF
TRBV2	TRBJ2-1	CASSGIGSHNEQFF
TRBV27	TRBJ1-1	CASSVSLGTEAFF
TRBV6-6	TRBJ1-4	CASSPHSKLFF
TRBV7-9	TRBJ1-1	CASSKGRIHTEAFF
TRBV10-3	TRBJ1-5	CAISEGDRVGQPQHF
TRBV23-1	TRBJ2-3	CASSQVAEISTDTQYF
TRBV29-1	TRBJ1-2	CSVETRMHNGYTF
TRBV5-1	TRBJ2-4	CASSWGQGFNIQYF
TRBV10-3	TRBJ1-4	CAIRDAGGVSEKLFF
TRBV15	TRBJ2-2	CATSSRQGGSTGELFF
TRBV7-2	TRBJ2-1	CASSLGGTLNNEQFF
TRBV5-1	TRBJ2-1	CASSLSRGRDEQFF
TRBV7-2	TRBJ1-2	CASSLVAGVIYGYTF
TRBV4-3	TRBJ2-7	CASSQGTGGHPYEQYF
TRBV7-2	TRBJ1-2	CASSLWLTGRGGYTF
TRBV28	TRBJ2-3	CASTSGADTQYF
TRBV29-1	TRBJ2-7	CSPLTVDSYEQYF
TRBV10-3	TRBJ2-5	CAIRPQTGGQETQYF
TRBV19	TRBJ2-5	CASSNLQGGETQYF
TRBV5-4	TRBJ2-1	CASSWAGTPYNEQFF
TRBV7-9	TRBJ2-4	CASSPVAANIQYF
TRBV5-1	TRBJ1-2	CASSLDDTYGYTF
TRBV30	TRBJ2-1	CAWGAATAYNEQFF
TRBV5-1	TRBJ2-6	CASSGGQGNSGANVLTF
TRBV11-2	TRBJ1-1	CASSLVGGTEAFF
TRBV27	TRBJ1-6	CASSMDKASPLHF
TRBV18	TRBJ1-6	CASSPSSGNSPLHF
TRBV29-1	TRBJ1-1	CSVAITPRGGTEAFF
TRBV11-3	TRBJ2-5	CASSLGPAGVTQETQYF
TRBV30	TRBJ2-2	CASKELGTASNTGELFF
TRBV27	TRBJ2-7	CASRPRRGVTYEQYF
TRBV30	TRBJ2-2	CAWSSQGGTGELFF
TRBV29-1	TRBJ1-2	CSTQWGTGEGYTF
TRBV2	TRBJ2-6	CASRELASGANVLTF
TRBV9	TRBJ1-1	CASSPDGIGTEAFF
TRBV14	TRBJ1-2	CASSQVNRGGYTF